This T cell receptor (beta chain) derives from a study of blood T cells in healthy people across ages. Germline V gene sequence: CDR1 DFQATT, CDR2 SNEGSKA (reference sequence). This CDR3 has 13 residues. It was with a sample-barcoded 5' primer and a J-beta primer mix that a second PCR of roughly 7 to 12 cycles was run. Each cDNA molecule received a tag from a template-switch adaptor that had 12 random nucleotides. TCRdb reprocessed the 5' RACE reads via MiXCR and lists one record per CDR3 protein. The sample records about 1.5 million distinct CDR3 sequences, about 45% being singletons. The source is a woman aged 18-29 years in good health. This chain links TRBV20-1 with TRBJ2-7, with 11 positions matching TRBD2. The sample taken for sequencing was blood. The CDR3 spells CRLGLAGPYEQYF. The CDR3 coding sequence is TGCAGGCTAGGACTAGCGGGCCCCTACGAGCAGTACTTC.